The 7 T cell receptor beta chains reported below all come from one sample, sequenced in a study of T cells after yellow fever vaccination. TCRdb re-derived calls from the 5' RACE reads in MiXCR, one entry per CDR3 protein. The data contain about 120,000 distinct CDR3 sequences, 13% to 15% of them seen just once; the ten biggest clones take up about 42%. Sample: CD8+ T cells sorted from PBMCs, taken 5 days after the yellow fever booster vaccination. The receptor source for this set is a man younger than 35 who received the YFV17D yellow fever vaccine.

The rearrangement links TRBV7-9 to TRBJ2-3; tentatively, D is TRBD2 (6 bases). Germline-derived CDR1 and CDR2 are SEHNR and FQNEAQ (reference sequence). CDR3 length equals 13 residues. V lost 6 bases and J lost 6, with 13 bases in between. The chain's CDR3 is CASRPRGGDTQYF. CDR3 nucleotide sequence: TGTGCCAGCAGGCCCAGAGGAGGGGATACGCAGTATTTT.

The chain links TRBV13 to TRBJ2-3; tentatively, D is TRBD1 (7 bases). The V gene's germline CDR1 is PRHDT and CDR2 FYEKMQ (reference sequence). The length of the CDR3 is 16 residues. The V gene lost 2 bases and the J gene lost 2 bases, with 14 bases spanning the gap. In DNA form, the CDR3 reads TGTGCCAGCAGCTTACAGGGGGGCCCAAACACAGATACGCAGTATTTT. Residues: CASSLQGGPNTDTQYF.

The chain combines TRBV7-4 with TRBJ2-5; D is perhaps TRBD2 (5 bases). Trimming cost V 5 bases and J 2 bases, with 9 bases left between them. Germline CDR1 is SGHVT and CDR2 is SQSDAQ. The CDR3 length is 13 residues. CDR3: CASSQREQETQYF. The CDR3 DNA is TGTGCCAGCAGCCAACGGGAACAAGAGACCCAGTACTTC.

This clonotype was recorded a few times. The chain carries TRBV7-9 and TRBJ2-5; 10 bases match TRBD1. Per the germline V gene, CDR1 is SEHNR and CDR2 is FQNEAQ (reference sequence). The V and J ends lost 1 base and 5 bases, in that order; junction bases with no gene match: 4. This CDR3 contains 15 residues. CDR3 DNA: TGTGCCAGCAGCTTAGGGGACAGGGGACGGGAGACCCAGTACTTC. Translated: CASSLGDRGRETQYF. Using reference TRBV7-9 and TRBJ2-5 for the parts outside the CDR3, the full variable domain is DTGVSQNPRHKITKRGQNVTFRCDPISEHNRLYWYRQTLGQGPEFLTYFQNEAQLEKSRLLSDRFSAERPKGSFSTLEIQRTEQGDSAMYLCASSLGDRGRETQYFGPGTRLLVL.

This clonotype was observed at least ten times. The rearrangement links TRBV7-2 to TRBJ2-5; the match to TRBD2 covers 7 bases. The CDR3 length is 16 residues. V dropped 0 bases and J dropped 5; count of bases not matched to a gene: 9. The germline V gene has CDR1 SGHTA and CDR2 FQGNSA. CDR3 region: CASSLAIGSGDETQYF. The CDR3 DNA sequence: TGTGCCAGCAGCTTAGCTATTGGCAGCGGGGACGAGACCCAGTACTTC. Together with reference TRBV7-2 and TRBJ2-5, the CDR3 gives the full variable domain: GAGVSQSPSNKVTEKGKDVELRCDPISGHTALYWYRQSLGQGLEFLIYFQGNSAPDKSGLPSDRFSAERTGGSVSTLTIQRTQQEDSAVYLCASSLAIGSGDETQYFGPGTRLLVL.

The rearrangement links TRBV11-2 to TRBJ2-2; the D is unclear. The V gene lost 0 bases and the J gene lost 5 bases, with 10 bases spanning the gap. The CDR3 contains 15 residues. Per germline, CDR1 SGHAT and CDR2 FQNNGV. In DNA, the CDR3 is TGTGCCAGCAGCTTAGACCCAACGGAGACCGGGGAGCTGTTTTTT. Amino acid sequence: CASSLDPTETGELFF.

The chain combines TRBV2 with TRBJ2-1; 7 bases line up with TRBD2. The germline gives CDR1 SNHLY, CDR2 FYNNEI. The CDR3 is 15 amino acids. Trimming cost V 2 bases and J 2 bases; bases outside gene matches: 3. CDR3: CASSEHAGAYNEQFF. The CDR3 DNA sequence: TGTGCCAGCAGTGAACACGCGGGAGCCTACAATGAGCAGTTCTTC.